Listed here is a single TCR beta chain. What it binds is unknown. A much larger clone is a single base away; this may be a read error. This CDR3 spans 13 amino acids. Trimming removed 3 bases at V and 4 bases at J, with 12 bases between. CDR1 SQVTM and CDR2 ANQGSEA come from the germline V gene. These data originate in a study of shared clonotypes between healthy human individuals. Whole-study context: A donor's plate count was three for CD4 naive and three for CD4 memory; CD8 naive had two and CD8 memory one.

Libraries were prepared by immunoSEQ multiplex PCR; TCRdb keeps only in-frame clonotypes and omits some of them. The repertoire holds under 1,100,000 clones, around 78% seen once, with 0.6% to 0.7% in the top ten. Study-wide results and limits: Few donors restricted represented genetic and exposure-history diversity.

The donors, healthy adults who were HIV-negative, had experienced no recent acute infections or vaccinations. The rearrangement links TRBV29-1 to TRBJ1-2; D is unclear. The sample taken for sequencing was memory CD4+ T cells from PBMCs. The subset was: CD45RA-negative fraction. The receptor's source is a man aged 18 to 29 in good health. Some clones in this sample may be carry-over from other donors' samples. Here the CDR3 reads CSVDPAESYGYTF. For the CDR3, the DNA is TGCAGCGTTGATCCTGCAGAAAGCTATGGCTACACCTTC.